This T cell receptor (beta chain) was profiled in a study of OX40 agonist ivuxolimab in advanced cancers. In the case of this clone: Its antigen is not identified.

Here immunoSEQ multiplex PCR was the method, and the copy in TCRdb shows in-frame clones only, minus some. The table lists tens of thousands of clones, 90% to 95% of them singletons. Study outcomes and limitations: In CD8+ T cells, expanded clones were on average more numerous than in CD4+.

V lost 1 base, J lost 0 bases, and 7 bases lay in between. The CDR3 loop spans 15 amino acids. Germline V gene sequence: CDR1 SGHTA, CDR2 FQGNSA. The sequences come from CD4+ or CD8+ T cells sorted from blood, collected in a trial of the OX40 agonist ivuxolimab. The clonotype was recovered from an adult with an advanced solid tumor such as melanoma, head and neck, liver or kidney cancer. The V call is TRBV7-2, the J call TRBJ1-3, with D uncertain. This chain's CDR3 is CASSLGLNSGNTIYF. The CDR3 DNA reads TGTGCCAGCAGCTTAGGGTTAAACTCTGGAAACACCATATATTTT.